A selection of T cell receptor beta chains follows, all from one sample in a study of blood T cell repertoires in COVID-19. The assay was immunoSEQ multiplex PCR, and TCRdb's table has in-frame clones only and misses some. The table lists roughly 81,000 clones, 87% of them singletons, with more than 7.5% in the top ten. The sample comprised peripheral blood. These receptor sequences come from a man aged 30 to 39 with acute or convalescent COVID-19. The CDR3 runs from the conserved cysteine through the conserved F or W. A D gene is named only where the DNA matches it firmly. Not all rows give a size; the values are once, few, many and, for expanded clones, a class.

TRBJ2-4,11,.,TRBV6-6,TRBD1,TGTGCCAGCAACCTAGACAGGGCTGGATACTTC,CASNLDRAGYF
TRBJ2-1,11,.,TRBV29-1,.,TGCAGCGTCCATAGAGCTGGTGAGCAGTTCTTC,CSVHRAGEQFF
TRBJ1-1,14,.,TRBV3-1/TRBV3-2,.,TGTGCCAGCAGCCAAGGCCAAAGGGGGACTGAAGCTTTCTTT,CASSQGQRGTEAFF
TRBJ1-3,12,.,TRBV5-1,TRBD1,TGCGCCAGCAGCCCCCAGGGGGACACCATATATTTT,CASSPQGDTIYF
TRBJ1-2,18,.,TRBV18,TRBD1,TGTGCCAGCTCACCATTGTCGGGACAGGGGGCTATAGGCTATGGCTACACCTTC,CASSPLSGQGAIGYGYTF
TRBJ1-1,15,few,TRBV21-1,.,TGTGCCAGCAGCATTCGACAGCGAGGGAACACTGAAGCTTTCTTT,CASSIRQRGNTEAFF
TRBJ2-7,15,.,TRBV7-2,TRBD1,TGTGCCAGCAGCTTAGAGGACAGGGGGCGGTACGAGCAGTACTTC,CASSLEDRGRYEQYF
TRBJ1-1,13,few,TRBV3-1/TRBV3-2,.,TGTGCCAGCAGCCAAAGGGGAAGGACTGAAGCTTTCTTT,CASSQRGRTEAFF
TRBJ1-1,18,.,TRBV19,TRBD1,TGTGCCAGTAGTTCCCAAAGTCCCGGGACAGGCGTGAACACTGAAGCTTTCTTT,CASSSQSPGTGVNTEAFF
TRBJ2-3,16,.,TRBV5-1,.,TGCGCCAGCAGCTTGGCCGAAGGCGACAACACAGATACGCAGTATTTT,CASSLAEGDNTDTQYF
TRBJ2-5,15,.,TRBV7-8,.,TGTGCCAGCAGCCCCCGGGGGGCGCGCCAAGAGACCCAGTACTTC,CASSPRGARQETQYF
TRBJ1-4,13,.,TRBV4-3,.,TGCGCCAGCAGCCACACAACTAATGAAAAACTGTTTTTT,CASSHTTNEKLFF
TRBJ2-2,13,.,TRBV6-1,.,TGTGCCAGCAGTTGGGGGGAGGCCGGGGAGCTGTTTTTT,CASSWGEAGELFF
TRBJ2-7,16,.,TRBV4-2,TRBD2,TGTGCCAGCAGCCAAGGTCTAGCGGGTATATCCTACGAGCAGTACTTC,CASSQGLAGISYEQYF
TRBJ2-7,13,.,TRBV11-2,.,TGTGCCAGCAGCTACGGACAGCCCTACGAGCAGTACTTC,CASSYGQPYEQYF
TRBJ1-1,15,once,TRBV6-5,TRBD1,TGTGCCAGCAATCCGGGGACAGGAGTTGCCGCTGAAGCTTTCTTT,CASNPGTGVAAEAFF
TRBJ1-2,15,few,TRBV7-9,TRBD1,TGTGCCAGCAGCTCGACAGGGAACATTCTAGATGGCTACACCTTC,CASSSTGNILDGYTF
TRBJ1-1,15,once,TRBV19,.,TGTGCCAGTAGTATAAGGCGGTTCATGAACACTGAAGCTTTCTTT,CASSIRRFMNTEAFF
TRBJ1-1,15,.,TRBV5-1,.,TGCGCCAGCAGCTTGGGAGGGTCCCAGAACACTGAAGCTTTCTTT,CASSLGGSQNTEAFF
TRBJ2-7,12,.,TRBV12-3/TRBV12-4,.,TGTGCCAGCACCCTAGAGGGTAGTAAGCCTTACTTC,CASTLEGSKPYF
TRBJ1-5,14,.,TRBV28,.,TGTGCCAGCAGTTCAGGGGCCCCAGTGCAGCCCCAGCATTTT,CASSSGAPVQPQHF
TRBJ2-1,11,.,TRBV20-1,.,TGCAGTGCTAGTGTGGCGGATGAGCAGTTCTTC,CSASVADEQFF
TRBJ1-3,14,.,TRBV7-9,.,TGTGCCAGCAAACGATCGGGGTCTGGAAACACCATATATTTT,CASKRSGSGNTIYF
TRBJ1-2,14,.,TRBV4-2,.,TGTGCCAGCAGCCAAGGTTCAGGTTTTTATGGCTACACCTTC,CASSQGSGFYGYTF
TRBJ1-6,14,.,TRBV27,.,TGTGCCAGCAGTTCCCGACAGGTGGGCTCACCCCTCCACTTT,CASSSRQVGSPLHF
TRBJ2-7,15,.,TRBV12-2,.,TGTGCAAGTCGCTTACCGACTAGCGGGAGTTACGAGCAGTACTTC,CASRLPTSGSYEQYF
TRBJ1-5,14,.,TRBV7-2,.,TGTGCCAGCAGCCCGGAGAGCCTCAATCAGCCCCAGCATTTT,CASSPESLNQPQHF
TRBJ2-1,13,.,TRBV11-3,.,TGTGCCAGCAGCACCGGGACCTACAATGAGCAGTTCTTC,CASSTGTYNEQFF
TRBJ2-3,15,.,TRBV14,TRBD2,TGTGCCAGCAGCCCGGGACTAACAATAACAGATACGCAGTATTTT,CASSPGLTITDTQYF
TRBJ1-1,13,.,TRBV12-3/TRBV12-4,.,TGTGCCAGCAGTCCATCGGGATCCAAGGAAGCTTTCTTT,CASSPSGSKEAFF
TRBJ1-2,17,.,TRBV28,.,TGTGCCAGCAGTTTTTTCCCATTTATGCTAACAGGGCCTGGCTACACCTTC,CASSFFPFMLTGPGYTF
TRBJ1-2,15,.,TRBV5-1,.,TGCGCCAGCAGCGGGGGGGACGGTGCTAACTATGGCTACACCTTC,CASSGGDGANYGYTF
TRBJ1-5,13,once,TRBV28,.,TGTGCCAGCAGATTCCAGATAAATCAGCCCCAGCATTTT,CASRFQINQPQHF
TRBJ2-7,12,.,TRBV12-1,.,TGTGCCAGCGTAACAGCTCACTACGAGCAGTACTTC,CASVTAHYEQYF
TRBJ2-1,16,.,TRBV27,.,TGTGCCAGCAGTAATCGAGCGGGACAGGCTTACAATGAGCAGTTCTTC,CASSNRAGQAYNEQFF
TRBJ2-4,18,.,TRBV4-1,.,TGCGCCAGCAGCCAAGCATCGAGCGGGACACTAGCCAAAAACATTCAGTACTTC,CASSQASSGTLAKNIQYF
TRBJ1-2,15,once,TRBV9,.,TGTGCCAGCAGCGCCGCGTTCTCAGGTTTCTATGGCTACACCTTC,CASSAAFSGFYGYTF
TRBJ1-2,14,.,TRBV7-8,TRBD1,TGTGCCAGCAGCTTAGGGACAGGGCAATATGGCTACACCTTC,CASSLGTGQYGYTF
TRBJ2-1,13,.,TRBV27,.,TGTGCCAGCAGTTTAGGGCCGCCGTCTGAGCAGTTCTTC,CASSLGPPSEQFF
TRBJ2-1,13,few,TRBV10-1,.,TGCGCCAGCAGCGCCTCGGTCGGGAATGAGCAGTTCTTC,CASSASVGNEQFF